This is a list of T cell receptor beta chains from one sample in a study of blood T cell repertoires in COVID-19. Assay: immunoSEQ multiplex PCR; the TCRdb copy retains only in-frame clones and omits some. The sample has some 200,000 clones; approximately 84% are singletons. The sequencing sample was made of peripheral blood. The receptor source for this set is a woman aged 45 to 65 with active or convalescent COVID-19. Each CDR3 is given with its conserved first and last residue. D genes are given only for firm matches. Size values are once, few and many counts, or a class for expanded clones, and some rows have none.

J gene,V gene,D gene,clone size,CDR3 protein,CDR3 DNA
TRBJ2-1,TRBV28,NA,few,CASDTPGAREQFF,TGTGCCAGTGATACCCCTGGGGCTAGGGAGCAGTTCTTC
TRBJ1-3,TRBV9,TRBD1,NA,CASSARTGLGNTIYF,TGTGCCAGCAGCGCGAGGACAGGGTTAGGAAACACCATATATTTT
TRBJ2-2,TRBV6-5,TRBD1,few,CASRTGDTGELFF,TGTGCCAGCAGGACAGGGGACACCGGGGAGCTGTTTTTT
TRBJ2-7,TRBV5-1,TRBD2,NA,CASSSSGREQYF,TGCGCCAGCAGCTCGAGCGGGAGGGAGCAGTACTTC
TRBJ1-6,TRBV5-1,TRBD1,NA,CASSWTGSDSPLHF,TGCGCCAGCAGCTGGACAGGGTCAGATTCACCCCTCCACTTT
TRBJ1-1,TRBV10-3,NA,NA,CAISVSGLDTEAFF,TGTGCCATCAGTGTTAGCGGGCTGGACACTGAAGCTTTCTTT
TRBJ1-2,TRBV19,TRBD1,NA,CASSRDRFYGYTF,TGTGCCAGTAGTCGGGACAGGTTCTATGGCTACACCTTC
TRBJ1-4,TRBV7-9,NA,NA,CASSFLPQSGEKLFF,TGTGCCAGCAGCTTCCTACCGCAAAGCGGTGAAAAACTGTTTTTT
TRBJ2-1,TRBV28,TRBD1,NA,CASSSNRGEQFF,TGTGCCAGCAGTTCCAACAGGGGTGAGCAGTTCTTC
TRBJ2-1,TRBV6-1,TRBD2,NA,CASSEGEGLYEQFF,TGTGCCAGCAGTGAAGGGGAGGGGCTCTATGAGCAGTTCTTC
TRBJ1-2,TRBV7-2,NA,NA,CASSWDSGQNYGYTF,TGTGCCAGCAGCTGGGATTCGGGACAAAACTATGGCTACACCTTC
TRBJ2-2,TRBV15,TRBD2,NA,CATSRFLTGLAGGPGELFF,TGTGCCACCAGCAGGTTCCTTACGGGACTAGCGGGAGGGCCCGGGGAGCTGTTTTTT
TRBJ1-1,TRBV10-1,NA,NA,CASSLGANTEAFF,TGCGCCAGCAGTTTAGGGGCCAACACTGAAGCTTTCTTT
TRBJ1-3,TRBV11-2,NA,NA,CASSLGLQGNTIYF,TGTGCCAGCAGCTTAGGGCTGCAGGGAAACACCATATATTTT
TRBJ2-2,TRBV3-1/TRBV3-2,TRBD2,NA,CASSQVAGATGELFF,TGTGCCAGCAGCCAAGTAGCGGGGGCCACCGGGGAGCTGTTTTTT
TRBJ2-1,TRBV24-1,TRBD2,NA,CATSVGSGRNREQFF,TGTGCCACCAGTGTCGGAAGCGGGAGGAATCGTGAGCAGTTCTTC
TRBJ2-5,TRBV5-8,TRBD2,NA,CASTMLAGGRRETQYF,TGTGCCAGCACCATGCTCGCGGGGGGGCGTCGGGAGACCCAGTACTTC
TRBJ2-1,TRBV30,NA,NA,CAWAVAFYNEQFF,TGTGCCTGGGCGGTAGCGTTTTACAATGAGCAGTTCTTC
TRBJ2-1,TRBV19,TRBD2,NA,CASMSGSADNEQFF,TGTGCCAGTATGAGCGGGAGTGCTGACAATGAGCAGTTCTTC
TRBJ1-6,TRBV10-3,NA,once,CAISVSRENSPLHF,TGTGCCATCAGTGTCTCTAGAGAGAATTCACCCCTCCACTTT
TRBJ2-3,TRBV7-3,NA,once,CASSLGGTDTQYF,TGTGCCAGCAGCCTCGGTGGCACAGATACGCAGTATTTT
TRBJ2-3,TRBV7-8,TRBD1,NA,CASSLTGGAGDTQYF,TGTGCCAGCAGCTTAACAGGGGGCGCCGGAGATACGCAGTATTTT
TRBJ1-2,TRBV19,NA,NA,CASSLQGRMTGYTF,TGTGCCAGTAGCCTTCAGGGGCGGATGACGGGCTACACCTTC
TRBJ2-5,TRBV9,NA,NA,CASQADQETQYF,TGTGCCAGCCAGGCAGACCAAGAGACCCAGTACTTC
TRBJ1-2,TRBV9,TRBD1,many,CASRSPAADRDGYTF,TGTGCCAGTAGGTCCCCGGCCGCGGACAGGGACGGCTACACCTTC
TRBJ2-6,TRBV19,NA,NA,CASSILQGSGANVLTF,TGTGCCAGTAGTATCCTACAGGGCTCTGGGGCCAACGTCCTGACTTTC
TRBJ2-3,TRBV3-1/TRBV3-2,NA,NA,CASSYLNRPETQYF,TGTGCCAGCAGCTATTTAAATCGGCCGGAGACGCAGTATTTT
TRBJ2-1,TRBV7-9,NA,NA,CASTQGASTYNEQFF,TGTGCCAGCACCCAAGGGGCTTCAACCTACAATGAGCAGTTCTTC
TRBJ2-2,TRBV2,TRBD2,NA,CASRGTSGGTGELFF,TGTGCCAGCAGGGGGACTAGCGGGGGAACCGGGGAGCTGTTTTTT
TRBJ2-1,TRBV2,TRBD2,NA,CASSTSGRAVGNEQFF,TGTGCCAGCAGTACTAGCGGGAGGGCCGTGGGGAATGAGCAGTTCTTC
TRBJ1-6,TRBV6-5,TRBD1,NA,CASSGDRGYNSPLHF,TGTGCCAGCTCCGGGGACAGGGGGTATAATTCACCCCTCCACTTT
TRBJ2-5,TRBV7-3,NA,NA,CASSPGGPQETQYF,TGTGCCAGCAGCCCCGGAGGACCACAAGAGACCCAGTACTTC
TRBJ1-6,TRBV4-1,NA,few,CASSRGRDSPLHF,TGCGCCAGCAGCCGGGGGCGCGATTCACCCCTCCACTTT
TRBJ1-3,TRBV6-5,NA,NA,CASTPPGAGNTIYF,TGTGCCAGCACCCCCCCAGGGGCTGGAAACACCATATATTTT
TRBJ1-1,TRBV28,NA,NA,CASSTTGRAEAFF,TGTGCCAGCAGTACTACAGGGCGCGCTGAAGCTTTCTTT
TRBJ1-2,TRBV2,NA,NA,CASSAQVNYGYTF,TGTGCCAGCAGTGCCCAGGTTAACTATGGCTACACCTTC
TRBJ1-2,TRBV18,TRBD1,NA,CASSPGQGKGGYTF,TGTGCCAGCTCACCCGGACAGGGGAAGGGTGGCTACACCTTC
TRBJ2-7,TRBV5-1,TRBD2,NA,CASSSGTSGGYEQYF,TGCGCCAGCAGCTCCGGGACTAGCGGGGGCTACGAGCAGTACTTC
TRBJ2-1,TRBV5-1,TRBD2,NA,CASSSSGRFKNEQFF,TGCGCCAGCAGTTCTAGCGGGAGGTTCAAGAATGAGCAGTTCTTC
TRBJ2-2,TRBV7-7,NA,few,CASSYRDTGELFF,TGTGCCAGCAGCTACAGGGACACCGGGGAGCTGTTTTTT
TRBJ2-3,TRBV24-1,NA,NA,CATSAGSPDTQYF,TGTGCCACCAGTGCGGGGAGCCCAGATACGCAGTATTTT
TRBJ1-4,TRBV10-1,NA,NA,CASSEDAAGKLFF,TGCGCCAGCAGTGAGGACGCGGCCGGAAAACTGTTTTTT
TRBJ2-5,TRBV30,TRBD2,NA,CAWSAGLKETQYF,TGTGCCTGGAGTGCGGGACTAAAAGAGACCCAGTACTTC
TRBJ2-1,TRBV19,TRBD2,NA,CASSITQRDTHEQFF,TGTGCCAGTAGTATAACACAGCGGGATACGCATGAGCAGTTCTTC
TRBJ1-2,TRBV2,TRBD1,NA,CASRGDRDNYGYTF,TGTGCCAGCAGGGGGGACAGGGATAACTATGGCTACACCTTC
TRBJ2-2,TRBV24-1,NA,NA,CATQTSARWTGELFF,TGTGCCACCCAGACTAGTGCTCGATGGACCGGGGAGCTGTTTTTT
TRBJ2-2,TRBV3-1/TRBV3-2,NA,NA,CASSQEEGSGNTGELFF,TGTGCCAGCAGCCAAGAGGAGGGGAGCGGGAACACCGGGGAGCTGTTTTTT
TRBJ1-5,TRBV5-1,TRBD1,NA,CAVPFDREDSNQPQHF,TGCGCCGTCCCCTTCGACAGGGAGGATAGCAATCAGCCCCAGCATTTT
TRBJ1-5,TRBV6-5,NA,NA,CASRDSVLTQPQHF,TGTGCCAGCAGGGACAGTGTCCTTACTCAGCCCCAGCATTTT
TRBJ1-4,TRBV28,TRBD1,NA,CASSPHRGTNEKLFF,TGTGCCAGCAGTCCCCACAGGGGAACTAATGAAAAACTGTTTTTT
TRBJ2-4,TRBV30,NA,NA,CAGSTGPAKNIQYF,TGTGCTGGATCGACAGGACCAGCCAAAAACATTCAGTACTTC
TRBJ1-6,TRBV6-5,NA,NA,CASSMGERNNSPLHF,TGTGCCAGCAGTATGGGAGAGCGCAATAATTCACCCCTCCACTTT
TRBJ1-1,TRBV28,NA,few,CASSLSLQGTEAFF,TGTGCCAGCAGCCTTTCCTTACAGGGCACTGAAGCTTTCTTT
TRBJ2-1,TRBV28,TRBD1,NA,CASSPLMRGLYNEQFF,TGTGCCAGCAGTCCCCTTATGAGGGGGCTCTACAATGAGCAGTTCTTC
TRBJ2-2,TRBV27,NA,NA,CASSLKGGPYTGELFF,TGTGCCAGCAGTTTAAAAGGCGGGCCTTACACCGGGGAGCTGTTTTTT
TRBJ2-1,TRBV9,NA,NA,CASRLPPDEEQFF,TGTGCCAGTCGACTTCCTCCGGATGAGGAGCAGTTCTTC
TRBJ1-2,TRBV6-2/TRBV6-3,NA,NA,CASSYAGVAGYTF,TGTGCCAGCAGTTATGCAGGGGTCGCTGGCTACACCTTC